This T cell receptor (beta chain) was captured in a study of T cell responses to AZD1222 COVID-19 vaccine. Findings and limits, study-wide: Unmutated regions of variants are reportedly targeted by nearly half of spike-specific TCRs. Seropositivity was recorded at baseline in only 6 or 7 AZD1222 recipients. The sample set comprised mostly white British donors with more females, and clonal diversity was possibly underestimated.

Repertoires were generated with immunoSEQ multiplex PCR, while TCRdb's copy carries only in-frame clones and drops some. The table lists about 120,000 clones, 80% to 95% of them singletons, with 4% to 5% in the top ten. This clone was observed a single time. The antigen is unknown. The CDR3 totals 15 residues. V was clipped by 5 bases and J by 6 bases; unmatched bases: 9. The germline CDR1 and CDR2 sequences are LNHDA and SQIVND (reference sequence). This TCR was sampled from an adult who received the MenACWY meningococcal vaccine as a control. The source was peripheral blood, collected 28 days after the second dose of the MenACWY control vaccine. The rearrangement links TRBV19 to TRBJ2-3; 9 bases are a match to TRBD2. As DNA, the CDR3 is TGTGCCAGTAGTGCTCGGGCGGGAGGGGTGGATACGCAGTATTTT. As protein: CASSARAGGVDTQYF.